The present entry profiles one T cell receptor (beta chain) with its context. These data originate in a study of cytomegalovirus exposure and HLA in healthy donors. The CDR3 is made up of 15 amino acids. 13 Jbeta primers and 60 Vbeta primers were used for the PCR. Clones were sequenced by immunoSEQ multiplex PCR, and TCRdb holds only the in-frame ones, with some missing. Counted here are 25,000 to 30,000 clones, just under 70% occurring once; the ten biggest clones make up roughly 4%. Source material: PBMCs. The gene calls are TRBV21-1 and TRBJ2-1; TRBD1 is taken as the D call from the table, unchecked against the DNA. TRBV21-1 is assigned pseudogene status. The sequence derives from a woman aged 50 to 60 in good health and CMV-seronegative. As DNA, the CDR3 is TGTGCCAGCAGTTATGCGGGACAGGGACACAATGAGCAGTTCTTC. Encoded protein: CASSYAGQGHNEQFF.